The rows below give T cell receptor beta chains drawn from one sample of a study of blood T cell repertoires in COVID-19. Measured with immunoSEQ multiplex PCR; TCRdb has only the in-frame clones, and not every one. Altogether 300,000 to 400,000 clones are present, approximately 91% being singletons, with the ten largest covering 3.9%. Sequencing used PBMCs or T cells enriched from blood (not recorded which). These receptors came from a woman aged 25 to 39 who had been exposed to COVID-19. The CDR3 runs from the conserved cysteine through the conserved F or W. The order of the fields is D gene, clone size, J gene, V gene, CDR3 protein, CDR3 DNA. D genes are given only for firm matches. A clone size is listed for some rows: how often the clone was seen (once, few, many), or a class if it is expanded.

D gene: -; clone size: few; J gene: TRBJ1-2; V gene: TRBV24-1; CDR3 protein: CATSDGAESYTF; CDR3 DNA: TGTGCCACCAGTGATGGGGCAGAGAGCTACACCTTC
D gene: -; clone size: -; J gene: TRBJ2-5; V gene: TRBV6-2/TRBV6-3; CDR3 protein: CASSSTVAGYF; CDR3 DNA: TGTGCCAGCAGTTCAACAGTTGCGGGGTACTTC
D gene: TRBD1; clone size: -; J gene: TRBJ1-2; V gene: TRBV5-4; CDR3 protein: CASSFEGRGRVGYTF; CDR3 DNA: TGTGCCAGCAGCTTCGAGGGCAGGGGGCGCGTTGGCTACACCTTC
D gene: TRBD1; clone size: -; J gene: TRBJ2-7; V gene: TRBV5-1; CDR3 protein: CATSAGQGAYEQYF; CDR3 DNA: TGCGCCACCTCAGCTGGGCAGGGGGCCTACGAGCAGTACTTC
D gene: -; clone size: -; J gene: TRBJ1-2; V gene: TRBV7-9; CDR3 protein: CASSLGRDMTYGYTF; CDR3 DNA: TGTGCCAGCAGCTTAGGAAGGGACATGACCTATGGCTACACCTTC
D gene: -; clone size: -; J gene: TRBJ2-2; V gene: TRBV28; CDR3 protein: CASSTGMGRTGELFF; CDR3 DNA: TGTGCCAGCAGTACAGGGATGGGCCGGACCGGGGAGCTGTTTTTT
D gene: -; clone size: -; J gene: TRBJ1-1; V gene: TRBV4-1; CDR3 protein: CASCRQGNNVNTEAFF; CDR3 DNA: TGCGCCAGCTGCCGCCAGGGGAACAATGTGAACACTGAAGCTTTCTTT
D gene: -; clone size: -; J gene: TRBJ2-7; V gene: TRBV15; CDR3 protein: CATSMGGTATYEQYF; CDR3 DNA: TGTGCCACCAGCATGGGCGGGACAGCGACCTACGAGCAGTACTTC
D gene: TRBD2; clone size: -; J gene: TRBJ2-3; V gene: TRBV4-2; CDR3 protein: CASSQGTSGDTQYF; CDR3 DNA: TGTGCCAGCAGCCAGGGGACTAGCGGGGATACGCAGTATTTT
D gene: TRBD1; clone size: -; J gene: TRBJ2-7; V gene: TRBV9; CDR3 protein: CASSTGTGLTSSYEQYF; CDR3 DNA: TGTGCCAGCAGCACCGGGACAGGTCTAACCAGCTCCTACGAGCAGTACTTC
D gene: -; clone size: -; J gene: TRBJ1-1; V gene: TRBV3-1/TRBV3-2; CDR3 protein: CASTPDSSMNTEAFF; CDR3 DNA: TGTGCCAGCACCCCGGACAGCTCCATGAACACTGAAGCTTTCTTT
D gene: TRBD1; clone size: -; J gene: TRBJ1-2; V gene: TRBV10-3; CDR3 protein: CAIRQGAANYGYTF; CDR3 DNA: TGTGCCATCAGACAGGGGGCCGCTAACTATGGCTACACCTTC
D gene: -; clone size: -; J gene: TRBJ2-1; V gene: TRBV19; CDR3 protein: CASSFKSEQFF; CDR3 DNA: TGTGCCAGTAGTTTTAAGAGTGAGCAGTTCTTC
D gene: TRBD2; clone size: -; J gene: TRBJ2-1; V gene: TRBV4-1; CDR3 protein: CASSQLDGGGLNEQFF; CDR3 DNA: TGCGCCAGCAGCCAACTCGACGGGGGGGGCCTTAATGAGCAGTTCTTC
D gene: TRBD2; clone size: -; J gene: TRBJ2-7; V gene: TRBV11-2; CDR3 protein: CASSLPSGRSSYEQYF; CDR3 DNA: TGTGCCAGCAGCTTACCTAGCGGGAGAAGCTCCTACGAGCAGTACTTC
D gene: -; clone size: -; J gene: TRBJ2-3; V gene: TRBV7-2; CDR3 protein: CASSLPGAGVQYF; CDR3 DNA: TGTGCCAGCAGCTTACCTGGGGCCGGTGTGCAGTATTTT
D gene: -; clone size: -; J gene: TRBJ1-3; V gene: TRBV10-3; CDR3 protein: CAIGGFTGFGNTIYF; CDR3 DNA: TGTGCCATCGGCGGGTTTACAGGGTTTGGAAACACCATATATTTT